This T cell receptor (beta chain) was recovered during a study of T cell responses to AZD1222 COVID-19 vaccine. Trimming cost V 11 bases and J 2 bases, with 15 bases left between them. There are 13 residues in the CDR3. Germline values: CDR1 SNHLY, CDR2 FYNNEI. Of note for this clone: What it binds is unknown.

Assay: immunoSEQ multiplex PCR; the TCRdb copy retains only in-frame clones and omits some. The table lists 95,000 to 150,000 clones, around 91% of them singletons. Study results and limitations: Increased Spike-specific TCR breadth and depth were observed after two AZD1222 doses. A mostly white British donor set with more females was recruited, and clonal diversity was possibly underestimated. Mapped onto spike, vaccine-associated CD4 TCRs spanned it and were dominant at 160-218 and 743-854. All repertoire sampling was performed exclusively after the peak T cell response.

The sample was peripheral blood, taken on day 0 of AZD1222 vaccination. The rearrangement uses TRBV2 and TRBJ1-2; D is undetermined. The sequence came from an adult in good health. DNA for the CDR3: TGTGCCCTAATTTTGGGGTCCAACTATGGCTACACCTTC. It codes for CALILGSNYGYTF.